This passage covers 25 T cell receptor beta chains from one sample sequenced in a study of cytomegalovirus exposure and HLA in healthy donors. The PCR was carried out with 60 Vbeta primers and 13 Jbeta primers. Some clones are missing from TCRdb's copy, which holds only in-frame ones; the method was immunoSEQ multiplex PCR. The profile covers under 150,000 clones, with 82% appearing a single time and approximately 2.3% taken by the ten largest. Input material: PBMCs. These receptors all stem from a male donor in good health and CMV-seronegative.

The gene calls are TRBV6-5 and TRBJ1-3, with D unresolved. The CDR3 totals 13 residues. Trimming took off 0 bases at V and 4 bases at J, with 4 bases between the two ends. Germline V lookup: CDR1 MNHEY, CDR2 SVGAGI. The CDR3 spells CASSYSTGNTIYF. The CDR3 nucleotides read TGTGCCAGCAGTTACTCGACAGGAAACACCATATATTTT.

This clone came up a few times. V gene TRBV4-1 combines with J gene TRBJ1-1; D is undetermined. CDR1 and CDR2 from the germline V gene are MGHRA and YSYEKL. The CDR3 is 13 amino acids. The V end lost 2 bases, the J end lost 8 bases, and 12 bases lay between the germline ends. The CDR3 here is CASSQQNGLEAFF. The CDR3 nucleotides read TGCGCCAGCAGCCAACAAAATGGACTCGAAGCTTTCTTT.

This sequence joins TRBV19 and TRBJ1-1, with D perhaps matching TRBD1 (6 bases). Trimming shortened V by 2 bases and J by 1 base, and 8 bases separated the two germline ends. Germline V lookup: CDR1 LNHDA, CDR2 SQIVND (reference sequence). There are 14 residues in the CDR3. This CDR3 reads CASSIMGQNTEAFF. Here the CDR3 DNA reads TGTGCCAGTAGTATAATGGGACAGAACACTGAAGCTTTCTTT.

The V call is TRBV11-2, the J call TRBJ2-6; D uncertain. CDR1 is SGHAT and CDR2 is FQNNGV in the germline V gene. The CDR3 is made up of 14 amino acids. Trimming removed 4 bases from V and 4 bases from J, with 8 bases in between. The chain's CDR3 is CASSSLRGANVLTF. In nucleotides, the CDR3 is TGTGCCAGCAGCTCACTGAGGGGGGCCAACGTCCTGACTTTC.

The gene calls are TRBV29-1 and TRBJ2-2, with 8 nucleotides matching TRBD2. Unmatched junction bases numbered 8, after V lost 0 bases and J lost 5 bases. CDR1 SQVTM and CDR2 ANQGSEA come from the germline V gene. The CDR3 is 16 amino acids. In nucleotides, the CDR3 is TGCAGCGTTGAAGATCAGGCAGCGGGAGTGACCGGGGAGCTGTTTTTT. It is translated as CSVEDQAAGVTGELFF.

Of note for this clone: Other DNA sequences in this sample translate to the same CDR3. CDR3 nucleotide sequence: TGTGCCAGCAGCTTGGGGCTGGCATACGAGCAGTACTTC. As protein: CASSLGLAYEQYF. The chain employs TRBV11-2 and TRBJ2-7, with D tentatively TRBD1 (5 bases). Trimming removed 3 bases at V and 4 bases at J, with 10 bases between. The CDR3 is 13 amino acids. Germline loops: CDR1 SGHAT, CDR2 FQNNGV.

The chain employs TRBV29-1 and TRBJ2-1, with 8 nucleotides matching TRBD2. Germline V lookup: CDR1 SQVTM, CDR2 ANQGSEA. V shed 5 bases and J 3 bases; nucleotides not matched to a gene: 3. The CDR3 has 13 amino acids. The CDR3: CSVTGTSYNEQFF. CDR3 in DNA: TGCAGCGTTACCGGGACTAGCTACAATGAGCAGTTCTTC.

The chain employs TRBV7-2 and TRBJ1-1; D perhaps matches TRBD1 (6 bases). The germline V gene has CDR1 SGHTA and CDR2 FQGNSA. The V end was cut by 2 bases, the J end by 1 base, with 14 bases between. The CDR3 totals 16 residues. CDR3 amino acids: CASSLRPMGQNTEAFF. The CDR3 DNA follows: TGTGCCAGCAGCTTACGTCCCATGGGACAGAACACTGAAGCTTTCTTT.

The chain uses TRBV7-2 and TRBJ2-7; 14 positions agree with TRBD2. The V segment lost 3 bases and the J segment 6 bases; nucleotides outside the gene matches: 1. CDR1 and CDR2 from the germline V gene are SGHTA and FQGNSA. The CDR3 sequence is 14 residues long. CDR3 residues: CASSLGTSGSEQYF. DNA of the CDR3: TGTGCCAGCAGCTTGGGGACTAGCGGGAGCGAGCAGTACTTC.

The chain combines TRBV30 with TRBJ2-5; a possible D gene is TRBD1 (5 bases). The end of the DNA is better explained by TRBJ2-7, so the J call may be wrong. The CDR3 totals 13 residues. CDR1 is GTSNPN, CDR2 SVGIG, per germline (reference sequence). This CDR3 reads CAWSVTGSYEQYF. CDR3 nucleotides: TGTGCCTGGAGTGTAACAGGATCCTACGAGCAGTACTTC.

This chain joins TRBV18 and TRBJ2-7; D might be TRBD2 (6 bases). Germline V gene sequence: CDR1 KGHSH, CDR2 LQKENI. The CDR3 spans 15 residues. Trimming shortened V by 0 bases and J by 6 bases, and 15 bases separated the two germline ends. In DNA form, the CDR3 reads TGTGCCAGCTCACCACCATCGCGGGCGGGACCCGAGCAGTACTTC. Its protein is CASSPPSRAGPEQYF.

Only a few counts were recorded for this clone. J is TRBJ2-1 and V is TRBV28; D perhaps matches TRBD2 (5 bases). This CDR3 has 15 residues. The germline CDR1 and CDR2 sequences are MDHEN and SYDVKM. V lost 3 bases to trimming and J lost 5 bases, with 14 bases between them. CDR3 protein: CASSFVRSGNNEQFF. The CDR3 DNA is TGTGCCAGCAGTTTCGTCCGATCCGGGAACAATGAGCAGTTCTTC.

J is TRBJ2-6 and V is TRBV6-5, with a tentative D call TRBD1 (6 bases). Per germline, CDR1 MNHEY and CDR2 SVGAGI. V was shortened by 6 bases and J by 4 bases, with 13 bases between the two germline ends. The CDR3 totals 15 residues. CDR3 in amino acids: CASRQGVSGANVLTF. The CDR3 nucleotides read TGTGCCAGCAGACAGGGAGTTTCCGGGGCCAACGTCCTGACTTTC.

As concerns this clone: The same CDR3 can be traced to other DNA sequences in this sample. The V gene is TRBV2, the J gene TRBJ2-2; D unclear. The CDR3 has 13 residues. The germline V and J ends were trimmed by 2 bases and 6 bases, with 7 bases remaining between them. In germline, CDR1 is SNHLY, CDR2 FYNNEI. The CDR3 DNA follows: TGTGCCAGCAGTGAACGGGTATCCGGGGAGCTGTTTTTT. Translation gives CASSERVSGELFF.

This clone was observed a few times. For the CDR3, the DNA is TGCAGTGCTAGAGCCAGAGAAGCTTTCTTT. Its protein is CSARAREAFF. The chain couples TRBV20-1 to TRBJ1-1; D unclear. The ends were cut back, 1 base at V and 8 bases at J, with 5 bases in the middle. This CDR3 region has 10 residues. Looked up from germline, CDR1 is DFQATT and CDR2 is SNEGSKA (reference sequence).

This chain connects TRBV6-5 to TRBJ1-2, with D unresolved. With 10 bases removed from V and 6 bases from J, the gap between germline ends came to 18 bases. From germline, CDR1 is MNHEY and CDR2 SVGAGI. This CDR3 has 13 amino acids. The CDR3 nucleotides are TGTGCCACCACCCCCCCCGGGAGAGATGGCTACACCTTC. Protein sequence: CATTPPGRDGYTF.

This chain connects TRBV30 to TRBJ2-3; no clear D gene. V was pared by 2 bases and J by 0 bases, with 12 bases between. This CDR3 is built from 15 residues. Germline V gene data show CDR1 as GTSNPN and CDR2 as SVGIG (reference sequence). In nucleotides, the CDR3 is TGTGCCTGGAGTCCCGTACGACAAAGCACAGATACGCAGTATTTT. It specifies CAWSPVRQSTDTQYF.

V is TRBV18 and J is TRBJ2-3; 8 bases match TRBD2. Germline V gene data show CDR1 as KGHSH and CDR2 as LQKENI. CDR3 length equals 15 residues. The V gene end was trimmed by 4 bases and the J gene end by 4 bases; junction bases not matched to a gene: 7. The CDR3 loop reads CASSLNDGGADTQYF. The CDR3 DNA sequence: TGTGCCAGCTCACTTAACGACGGGGGGGCAGATACGCAGTATTTT. Filled out from reference TRBV18 and TRBJ2-3, the complete variable domain reads NAGVMQNPRHLVRRRGQEARLRCSPMKGHSHVYWYRQLPEEGLKFMVYLQKENIIDESGMPKERFSAEFPKEGPSILRIQQVVRGDSAAYFCASSLNDGGADTQYFGPGTRLTVL.

CDR3 DNA: TGTGCCAGCAGTATAACAGGGGGAGGCACTGAAGCTTTCTTT. As protein: CASSITGGGTEAFF. The chain combines TRBV27 with TRBJ1-1; 8 positions agree with TRBD1. Trimming took 5 bases from V and 4 from J; bases not matched to a gene: 6. Germline CDR1 is MNHEY and CDR2 is SMNVEV (reference sequence). The CDR3 has 14 amino acids.

The count of this clone is one. The genes are TRBV28 and TRBJ1-1, with TRBD1 matching over 11 bases. The CDR3 is 12 amino acids. Germline CDR1 is MDHEN and CDR2 is SYDVKM. The ends lost 7 bases at V and 10 bases at J; junction bases unmatched: 5. CDR3 protein: CASKGQGASAFF. The CDR3 DNA reads TGTGCCAGCAAAGGACAGGGGGCGTCAGCTTTCTTT.

This sequence joins TRBV9 and TRBJ2-2; tentative D call: TRBD2 (6 bases). The CDR3 sequence is 14 residues long. Germline V gene sequence: CDR1 SGDLS, CDR2 YYNGEE. V was shortened by 3 bases and J by 5 bases, with 11 bases between the two germline ends. The CDR3 DNA reads as TGTGCCAGCAGCGCGGGGGTGGGGACCGGGGAGCTGTTTTTT. Its protein is CASSAGVGTGELFF.

V is TRBV10-3 and J is TRBJ2-7, with a tentative D call TRBD2 (6 bases). V gave up 0 bases and J gave up 0 bases, with 12 bases separating them. Germline lookup yields CDR1 ENHRY and CDR2 SYGVKD. The CDR3 contains 16 residues. The CDR3 coding sequence is TGTGCCATCAGTGAGTCTGGAGGGACCCTCTCCTACGAGCAGTACTTC. It specifies CAISESGGTLSYEQYF.

The chain carries TRBV5-4 and TRBJ1-2; D unresolved. Germline V lookup: CDR1 SGHNT, CDR2 YYREEE (reference sequence). The germline V and J ends were trimmed by 3 bases and 4 bases, with 16 bases remaining between them. This CDR3 is 15 amino acids long. The CDR3 region is CASSSPPTGSYGYTF. CDR3 DNA sequence: TGTGCCAGCAGCTCGCCGCCTACTGGGAGCTATGGCTACACCTTC. Looking up the rest from reference TRBV5-4 and TRBJ1-2 gives the full variable domain: ETGVTQSPTHLIKTRGQQVTLRCSSQSGHNTVSWYQQALGQGPQFIFQYYREEENGRGNFPPRFSGLQFPNYSSELNVNALELDDSALYLCASSSPPTGSYGYTFGSGTRLTVV.

The chain recombines TRBV25-1 with TRBJ2-7; 8 bases agree with TRBD1. Germline loops: CDR1 MGHDK, CDR2 SYGVNS. This CDR3 comprises 13 residues. With 9 bases clipped from V and 8 bases from J, the junction kept 12 bases outside the gene matches. CDR3 in DNA: TGTGCCAGTAGGGACAGGATACTTGTTCAGCAGTACTTC. This sequence encodes CASRDRILVQQYF.

The CDR3 sequence: CASSIDGRSYEQYF. CDR3 sequence (DNA): TGTGCCAGTAGTATTGACGGCAGGTCCTACGAGCAGTACTTC. The chain links TRBV19 to TRBJ2-7; D gene unclear. The CDR3 has 14 residues. V was clipped by 3 bases and J by 1 base, with 10 bases between them. Looked up from germline, CDR1 is LNHDA and CDR2 is SQIVND (reference sequence).